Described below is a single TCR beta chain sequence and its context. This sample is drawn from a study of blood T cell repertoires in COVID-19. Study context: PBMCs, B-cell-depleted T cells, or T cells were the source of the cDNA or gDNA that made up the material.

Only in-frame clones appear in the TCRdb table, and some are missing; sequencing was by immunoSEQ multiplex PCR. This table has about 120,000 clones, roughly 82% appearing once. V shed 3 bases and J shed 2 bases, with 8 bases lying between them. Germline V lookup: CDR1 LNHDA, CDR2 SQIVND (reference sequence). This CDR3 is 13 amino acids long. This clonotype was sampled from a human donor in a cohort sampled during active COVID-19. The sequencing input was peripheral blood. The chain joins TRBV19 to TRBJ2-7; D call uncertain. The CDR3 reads CASSMFPTYEQYF. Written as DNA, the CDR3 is TGTGCCAGTAGTATGTTTCCTACCTACGAGCAGTACTTC.